The 13 T cell receptor beta chains below all came from one sample that was sequenced in a study of Ad26.COV2.S vaccination and SARS-CoV-2 variants. Clones were sequenced by immunoSEQ multiplex PCR, and TCRdb holds only the in-frame ones, with some missing. The sample contains about 350,000 clones, around 83% of which appear only once. Treatment given: roughly 18 received Ad26.COV2.S at low or high dose, single or two shots; several received placebo; per-sample allocation not given. Day 63 after the first injection of vaccine or placebo was the sampling time. The input for sequencing was peripheral blood, taken in a trial of Ad26.COV2.S vaccine versus placebo. The receptors derive from a person aged 18-60 years who received the Ad26.COV2.S COVID-19 vaccine or a placebo.

This chain connects TRBV7-2 to TRBJ1-1; 7 nucleotides align to TRBD1. V was pared by 2 bases and J by 8 bases, with 14 bases of the junction left unmatched. The CDR3 has 16 amino acids. Germline V gene data show CDR1 as SGHTA and CDR2 as FQGNSA. The CDR3 DNA reads as TGTGCCAGCAGCTTAAGAGGGCTCGGACAGGCCCACGAAGCTTTCTTT. Translated, it gives CASSLRGLGQAHEAFF.

The chain has TRBV5-8 and TRBJ2-3, with D hard to call. Germline V gene data show CDR1 as SGHTS and CDR2 as YDEGEE. The CDR3 runs to 13 residues. The V end lost 0 bases, the J end lost 8 bases, and 10 bases lay between the germline ends. CDR3 amino acids: CASSLVLTGTQYF. The CDR3 region has the DNA TGTGCCAGCAGCTTGGTTCTGACGGGTACGCAGTATTTT.

The CDR3 loop is CASSFGQGATNEKLFF. The CDR3 DNA sequence: TGTGCCAGCAGCTTCGGACAGGGGGCTACTAATGAAAAACTGTTTTTT. The rearrangement uses TRBV5-6 and TRBJ1-4; 11 bases fit TRBD1. Germline V lookup: CDR1 SGHDT, CDR2 YYEEEE. Trimming cost V 2 bases and J 2 bases; bases outside gene matches: 2. The CDR3 sequence is 16 residues long.

The chain is built from TRBV7-8 and TRBJ2-5, with 8 positions matching TRBD1. Per germline, CDR1 SGHVS and CDR2 FQNEAQ. Trimming removed 3 bases from V and 1 base from J; junction bases left unmatched: 4. This CDR3 has 15 amino acids. Written as DNA, the CDR3 is TGTGCCAGCAGCTTTGTCAGGGGGCTCCAAGAGACCCAGTACTTC. This sequence encodes CASSFVRGLQETQYF.

This clone showed up just a few times. The rearrangement uses TRBV9 and TRBJ2-1; D is unresolved. The V gene lost 0 bases and the J gene lost 8 bases, with 9 bases spanning the gap. The CDR3 is made up of 13 amino acids. Looked up from germline, CDR1 is SGDLS and CDR2 is YYNGEE. The CDR3 DNA reads TGTGCCAGCAGCGTAGCTACGAGTCATGAGCAGTTCTTC. This sequence encodes CASSVATSHEQFF. Full variable domain (remainder filled in from reference TRBV9 and TRBJ2-1): DSGVTQTPKHLITATGQRVTLRCSPRSGDLSVYWYQQSLDQGLQFLIQYYNGEERAKGNILERFSAQQFPDLHSELNLSSLELGDSALYFCASSVATSHEQFFGPGTRLTVL.

The V gene is TRBV13, the J gene TRBJ2-7; no clear D gene. V was trimmed by 5 bases and J by 0 bases, leaving 5 bases between them. Germline V gene lookup returns CDR1 PRHDT and CDR2 FYEKMQ (reference sequence). CDR3 length: 12 amino acids. The CDR3 here is CASSPSSYEQYF. DNA of the CDR3: TGTGCCAGCAGCCCGAGCTCCTACGAGCAGTACTTC.

The chain is built from TRBV9 and TRBJ1-1; D possibly corresponds to TRBD1 (5 bases). Deletions cut 4 bases from V and 1 base from J, with 11 bases between. Per the germline V gene, CDR1 is SGDLS and CDR2 is YYNGEE. This CDR3 is built from 14 residues. DNA for the CDR3: TGTGCCAGCAGCACATCAGGGAGGAACACTGAAGCTTTCTTT. This translates into CASSTSGRNTEAFF.

This clone was observed a handful of times. The chain carries TRBV21-1 and TRBJ2-7; TRBD1, the table's D call, was not compared with the DNA. TRBV21-1 is a known pseudogene. The CDR3 contains 13 residues. The chain's CDR3 is CASSTEPPYEQYF. The CDR3 DNA sequence: TGTGCCAGCAGCACAGAACCCCCCTACGAGCAGTACTTC.

The chain couples TRBV9 to TRBJ2-1; D possibly corresponds to TRBD2 (6 bases). CDR1 is SGDLS, CDR2 YYNGEE, per germline. V lost 0 bases and J 5 bases, leaving 12 bases between the germline ends. This CDR3 comprises 15 residues. The CDR3 region is CASSVGVADDNEQFF. CDR3 in DNA: TGTGCCAGCAGCGTAGGGGTAGCGGACGACAATGAGCAGTTCTTC. Based on the CDR3 plus reference TRBV9 and TRBJ2-1, the full variable domain is DSGVTQTPKHLITATGQRVTLRCSPRSGDLSVYWYQQSLDQGLQFLIQYYNGEERAKGNILERFSAQQFPDLHSELNLSSLELGDSALYFCASSVGVADDNEQFFGPGTRLTVL.

This clone has a single count. This CDR3 reads CASSQGQVNQPQHF. As DNA, the CDR3 is TGCGCCAGCAGCCAAGGACAAGTCAATCAGCCCCAGCATTTT. The rearrangement links TRBV4-3 to TRBJ1-5; D unclear. CDR1 is LGHNA and CDR2 is YSLEER in the germline V gene. Trimming pared 1 base from V and 3 bases from J, leaving 7 bases between. The CDR3 contains 14 residues.

The chain employs TRBV30 and TRBJ1-2; unclear D gene. The CDR3 extends over 16 amino acids. Germline CDR1 and CDR2: GTSNPN and SVGIG (reference sequence). V gave up 3 bases and J gave up 8 bases, with 25 bases separating them. The CDR3 region is CAWSDALSQPIWGYTF. The DNA for the CDR3 is TGTGCCTGGAGCGACGCTCTGAGTCAACCTATCTGGGGCTACACCTTC.

This clone appeared once. The chain couples TRBV19 to TRBJ2-2, with 7 bases lining up with TRBD2. This CDR3 is built from 16 residues. With 5 bases clipped from V and 3 bases from J, the junction kept 9 bases outside the gene matches. The germline CDR1 and CDR2 sequences are LNHDA and SQIVND (reference sequence). CDR3 protein: CASSVLGGRDTGELFF. In DNA form, the CDR3 reads TGTGCCAGTAGTGTCCTGGGAGGGCGGGACACCGGGGAGCTGTTTTTT.

The rearrangement links TRBV6-2 or TRBV6-3 to TRBJ1-4; D unresolved. V lost 4 bases to trimming and J lost 0 bases, with 12 bases between them. CDR1 is MNHEY, CDR2 SVGEGT, per germline. This CDR3 is 16 amino acids long. The CDR3 DNA follows: TGTGCCAGCAGTTTTGGCAGTCCTGCAACTAATGAAAAACTGTTTTTT. Translated, it gives CASSFGSPATNEKLFF.